This TCR beta chain was captured in a study of TIL therapy for anti-PD-1-resistant metastatic lung cancer. A single count supports this clone. Its matching antigen is unknown. Whole-study findings and limits: TIL clonotype persistence in blood showed no apparent association with response. This highly selected cohort may not generalize to typical lung cancer patients.

Time point denoted: pre-treatment sample, taken before nivolumab and TIL therapy. The libraries were made with immunoSEQ v3. Survey-level samples got approximately 2.1 million read pairs; deep-level samples got about 4.5-6.5 million. This table comes from immunoSEQ multiplex PCR, and its TCRdb copy is limited to in-frame clones, with some not included. The profile shows about 49,000 clones, around 80% of them singletons. The sequenced sample was blood, obtained at baseline. The TCR sequence derives from a man between 65 and 79 years old with non-small cell lung cancer.

CDR3 loop: CASSLEGDRGNNEQFF. The CDR3 DNA is TGCGCCAGCAGCTTGGAAGGGGACAGGGGAAACAATGAGCAGTTCTTC. This sequence joins TRBV5-1 and TRBJ2-1; 10 bases line up with TRBD1. Germline lookup yields CDR1 SGHRS and CDR2 YFSETQ. There are 16 residues in the CDR3. J lost 5 bases, V lost 0 bases, and 5 bases had no gene match.